This T cell receptor (beta chain) was captured by sequencing in a study of coeliac disease. Clones were read by immunoSEQ multiplex PCR, and TCRdb kept only the in-frame ones, dropping some. The data show roughly 7,000 clones, with around 72% seen just once and roughly 5.7% held by the top ten. The CDR3 is 14 residues long. Trimming stripped 4 bases from V and 2 bases from J, with 12 bases between. The germline CDR1 and CDR2 sequences are SGHDT and YYEEEE. The TCR comes from a man aged 30-40 years with celiac disease. The sequenced material came from lamina propria lymphocytes from the gut. The rearrangement uses TRBV5-6 and TRBJ2-5; D is perhaps TRBD1 (6 bases). The CDR3 sequence is CASSQTGTQETQYF. For the CDR3, the DNA is TGTGCCAGCAGCCAAACCGGGACACAAGAGACCCAGTACTTC.